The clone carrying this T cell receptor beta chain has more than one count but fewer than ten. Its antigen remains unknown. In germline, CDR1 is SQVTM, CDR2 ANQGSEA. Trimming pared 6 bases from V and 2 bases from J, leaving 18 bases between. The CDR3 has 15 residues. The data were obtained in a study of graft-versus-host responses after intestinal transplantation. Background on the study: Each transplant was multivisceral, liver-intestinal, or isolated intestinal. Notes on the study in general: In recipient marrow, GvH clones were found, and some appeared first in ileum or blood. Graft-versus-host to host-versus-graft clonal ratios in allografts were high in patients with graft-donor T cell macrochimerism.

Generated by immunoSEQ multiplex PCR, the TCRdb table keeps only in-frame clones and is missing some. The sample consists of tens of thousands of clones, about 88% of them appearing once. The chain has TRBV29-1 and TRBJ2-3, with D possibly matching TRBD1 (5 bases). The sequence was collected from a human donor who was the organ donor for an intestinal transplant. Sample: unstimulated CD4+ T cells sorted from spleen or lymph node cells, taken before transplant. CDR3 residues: CSVEPTAIDTDTQYF. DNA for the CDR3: TGCAGCGTCGAACCGACAGCCATTGACACAGATACGCAGTATTTT.